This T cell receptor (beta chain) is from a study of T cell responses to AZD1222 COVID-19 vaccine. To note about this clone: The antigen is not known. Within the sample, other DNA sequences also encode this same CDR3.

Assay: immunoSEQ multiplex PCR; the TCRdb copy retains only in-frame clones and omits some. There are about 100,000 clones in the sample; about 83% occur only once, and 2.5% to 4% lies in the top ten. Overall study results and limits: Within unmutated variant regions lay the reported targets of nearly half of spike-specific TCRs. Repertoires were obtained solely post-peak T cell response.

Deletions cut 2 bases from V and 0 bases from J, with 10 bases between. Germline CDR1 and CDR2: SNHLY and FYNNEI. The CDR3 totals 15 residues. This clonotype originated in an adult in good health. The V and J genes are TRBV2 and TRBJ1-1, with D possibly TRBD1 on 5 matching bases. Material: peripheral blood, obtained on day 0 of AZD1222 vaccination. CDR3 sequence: CASSERGQMNTEAFF. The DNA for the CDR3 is TGTGCCAGCAGTGAAAGGGGCCAGATGAACACTGAAGCTTTCTTT.